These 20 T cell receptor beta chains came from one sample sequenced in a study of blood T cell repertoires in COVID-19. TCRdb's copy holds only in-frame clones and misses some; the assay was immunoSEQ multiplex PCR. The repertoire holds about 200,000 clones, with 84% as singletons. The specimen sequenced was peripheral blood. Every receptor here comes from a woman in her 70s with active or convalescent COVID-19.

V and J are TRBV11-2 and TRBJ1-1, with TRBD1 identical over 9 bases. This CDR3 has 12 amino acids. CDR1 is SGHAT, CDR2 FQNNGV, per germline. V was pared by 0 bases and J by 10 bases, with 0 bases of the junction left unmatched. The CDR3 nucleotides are TGTGCCAGCAGCTTAGAACAGGGGGCAGCTTTCTTT. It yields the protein CASSLEQGAAFF.

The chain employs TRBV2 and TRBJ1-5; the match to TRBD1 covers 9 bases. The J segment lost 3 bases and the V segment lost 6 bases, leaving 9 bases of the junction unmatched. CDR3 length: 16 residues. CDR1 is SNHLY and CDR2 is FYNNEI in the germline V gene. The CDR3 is CASRKQGAGYNQPQHF. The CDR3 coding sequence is TGTGCCAGCAGGAAACAGGGGGCAGGGTACAATCAGCCCCAGCATTTT.

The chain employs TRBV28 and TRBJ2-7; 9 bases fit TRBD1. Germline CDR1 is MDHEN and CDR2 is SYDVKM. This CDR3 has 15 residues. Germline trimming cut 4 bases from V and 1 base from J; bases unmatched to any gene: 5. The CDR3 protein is CASSYRGRNSYEQYF. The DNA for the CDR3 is TGTGCCAGCAGTTACAGGGGGCGGAATTCCTACGAGCAGTACTTC.

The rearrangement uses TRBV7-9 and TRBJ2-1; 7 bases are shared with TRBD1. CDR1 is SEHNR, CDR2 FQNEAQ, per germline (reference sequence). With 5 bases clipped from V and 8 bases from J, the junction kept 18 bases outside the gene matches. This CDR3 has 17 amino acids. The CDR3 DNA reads TGTGCCAGCAGCAACGGGGACAGCCTGGTTTTTCTCTATGAGCAGTTCTTC. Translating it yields CASSNGDSLVFLYEQFF.

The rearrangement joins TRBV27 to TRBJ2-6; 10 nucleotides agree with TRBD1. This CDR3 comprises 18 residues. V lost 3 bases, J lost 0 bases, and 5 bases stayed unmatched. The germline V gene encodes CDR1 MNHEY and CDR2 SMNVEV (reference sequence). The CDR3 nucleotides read TGTGCCAGCAGTTTTCGGGACAGGGGCCTCTCTGGGGCCAACGTCCTGACTTTC. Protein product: CASSFRDRGLSGANVLTF.

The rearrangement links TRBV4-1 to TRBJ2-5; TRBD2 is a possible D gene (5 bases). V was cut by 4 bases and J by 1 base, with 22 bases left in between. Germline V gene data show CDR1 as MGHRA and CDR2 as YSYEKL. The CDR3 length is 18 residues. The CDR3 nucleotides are TGCGCCAGCAGCCTCGAGGGCCCCGGGGTGGGCCTCCAAGAGACCCAGTACTTC. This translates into CASSLEGPGVGLQETQYF.

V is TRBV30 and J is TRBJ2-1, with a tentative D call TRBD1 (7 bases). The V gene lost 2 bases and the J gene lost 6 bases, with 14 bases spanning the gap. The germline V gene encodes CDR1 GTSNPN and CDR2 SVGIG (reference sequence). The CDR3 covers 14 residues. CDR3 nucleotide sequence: TGTGCCTGGAGTCGTAGCAGGGGGGTCAATGAGCAGTTCTTC. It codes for CAWSRSRGVNEQFF.

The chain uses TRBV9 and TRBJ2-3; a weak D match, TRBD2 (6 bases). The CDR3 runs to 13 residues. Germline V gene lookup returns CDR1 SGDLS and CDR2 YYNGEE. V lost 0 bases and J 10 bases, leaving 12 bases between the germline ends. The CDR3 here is CASSVEKSGAQYF. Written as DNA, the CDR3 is TGTGCCAGCAGCGTAGAGAAATCGGGGGCGCAGTATTTT.

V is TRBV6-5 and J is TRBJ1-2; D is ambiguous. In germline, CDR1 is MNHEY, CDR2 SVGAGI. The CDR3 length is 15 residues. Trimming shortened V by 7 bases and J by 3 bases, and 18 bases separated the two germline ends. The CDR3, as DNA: TGTGCCAGCACCCCCCCGTCCCGCCCGGACTATGGCTACACCTTC. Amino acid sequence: CASTPPSRPDYGYTF.

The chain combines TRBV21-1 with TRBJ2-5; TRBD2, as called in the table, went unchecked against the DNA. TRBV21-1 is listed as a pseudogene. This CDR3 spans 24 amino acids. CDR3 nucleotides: TGTGCCAGCAGCAAAACCCTGGCGAGACAGGGGGCCGGGACTAGCGGGAGGGCCAGGGAGACCCAGTACTTC. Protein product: CASSKTLARQGAGTSGRARETQYF.

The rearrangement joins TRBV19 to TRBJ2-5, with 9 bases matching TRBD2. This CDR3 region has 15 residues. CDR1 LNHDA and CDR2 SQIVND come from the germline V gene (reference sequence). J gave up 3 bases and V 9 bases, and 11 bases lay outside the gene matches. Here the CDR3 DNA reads TGTGCCAGACAGTTAGCGGGAGAACGGGAAGAGACCCAGTACTTC. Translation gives CARQLAGEREETQYF.

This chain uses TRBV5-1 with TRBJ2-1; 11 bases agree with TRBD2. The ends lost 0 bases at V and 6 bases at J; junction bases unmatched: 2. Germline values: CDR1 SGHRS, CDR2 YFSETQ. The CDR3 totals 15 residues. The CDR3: CASSLGLAGFNEQFF. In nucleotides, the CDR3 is TGCGCCAGCAGCTTGGGACTAGCGGGATTCAATGAGCAGTTCTTC.

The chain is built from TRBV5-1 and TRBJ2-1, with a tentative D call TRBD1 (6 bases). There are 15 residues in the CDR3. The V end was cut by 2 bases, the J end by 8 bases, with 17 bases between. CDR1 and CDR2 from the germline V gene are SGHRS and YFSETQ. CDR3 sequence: CASSLTKTGPHEQFF. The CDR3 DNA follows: TGCGCCAGCAGCTTAACTAAAACAGGGCCCCATGAGCAGTTCTTC. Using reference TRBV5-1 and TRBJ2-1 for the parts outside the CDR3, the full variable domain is KAGVTQTPRYLIKTRGQQVTLSCSPISGHRSVSWYQQTPGQGLQFLFEYFSETQRNKGNFPGRFSGRQFSNSRSEMNVSTLELGDSALYLCASSLTKTGPHEQFFGPGTRLTVL.

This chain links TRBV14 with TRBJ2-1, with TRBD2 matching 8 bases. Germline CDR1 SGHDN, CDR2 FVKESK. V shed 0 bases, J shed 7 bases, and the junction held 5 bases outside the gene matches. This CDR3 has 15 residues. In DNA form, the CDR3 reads TGTGCCAGCAGCCAAGAGCTAGCGGGCTCGAATGAGCAGTTCTTC. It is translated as CASSQELAGSNEQFF.

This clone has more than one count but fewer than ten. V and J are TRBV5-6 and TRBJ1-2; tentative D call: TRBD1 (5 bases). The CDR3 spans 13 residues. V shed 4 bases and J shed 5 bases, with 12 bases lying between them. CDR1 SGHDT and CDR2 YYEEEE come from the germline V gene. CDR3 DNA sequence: TGTGCCAGCAGCCCCGGGACTGAATATGGCTACACCTTC. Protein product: CASSPGTEYGYTF. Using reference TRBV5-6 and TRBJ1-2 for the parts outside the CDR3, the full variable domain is DAGVTQSPTHLIKTRGQQVTLRCSPKSGHDTVSWYQQALGQGPQFIFQYYEEEERQRGNFPDRFSGHQFPNYSSELNVNALLLGDSALYLCASSPGTEYGYTFGSGTRLTVV.

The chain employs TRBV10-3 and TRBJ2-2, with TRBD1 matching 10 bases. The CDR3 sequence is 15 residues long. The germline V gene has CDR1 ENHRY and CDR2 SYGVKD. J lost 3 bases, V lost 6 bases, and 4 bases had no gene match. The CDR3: CAIRRQGADTGELFF. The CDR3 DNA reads TGTGCCATCAGGAGACAGGGGGCTGACACCGGGGAGCTGTTTTTT.

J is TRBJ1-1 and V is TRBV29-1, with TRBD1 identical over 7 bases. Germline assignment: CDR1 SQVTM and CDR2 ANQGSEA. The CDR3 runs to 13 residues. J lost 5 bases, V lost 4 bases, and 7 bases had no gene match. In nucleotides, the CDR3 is TGCAGCGTTGCCGACAGGGAAGGGACTGAAGCTTTCTTT. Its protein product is CSVADREGTEAFF.

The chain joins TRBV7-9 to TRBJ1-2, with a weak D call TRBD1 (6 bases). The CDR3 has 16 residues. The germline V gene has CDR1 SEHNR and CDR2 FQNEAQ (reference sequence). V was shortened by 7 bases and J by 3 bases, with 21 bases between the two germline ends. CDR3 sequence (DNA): TGTGCCAGCACCTCCCCCTCCGGGGGGGCGGACTATGGCTACACCTTC. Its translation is CASTSPSGGADYGYTF. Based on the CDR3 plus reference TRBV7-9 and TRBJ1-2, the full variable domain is DTGVSQNPRHKITKRGQNVTFRCDPISEHNRLYWYRQTLGQGPEFLTYFQNEAQLEKSRLLSDRFSAERPKGSFSTLEIQRTEQGDSAMYLCASTSPSGGADYGYTFGSGTRLTVV.

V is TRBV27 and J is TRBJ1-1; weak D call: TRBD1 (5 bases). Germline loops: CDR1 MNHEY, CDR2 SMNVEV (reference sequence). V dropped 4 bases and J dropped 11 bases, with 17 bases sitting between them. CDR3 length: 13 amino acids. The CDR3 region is CASSSSQGTGAFF. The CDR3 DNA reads TGTGCCAGCAGTTCCTCTCAGGGCACTGGGGCTTTCTTT.

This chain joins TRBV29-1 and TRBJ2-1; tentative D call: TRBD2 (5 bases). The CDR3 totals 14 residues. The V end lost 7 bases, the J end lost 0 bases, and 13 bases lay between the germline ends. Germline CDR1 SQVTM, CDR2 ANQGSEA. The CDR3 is CSGGLRSSYNEQFF. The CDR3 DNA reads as TGCAGCGGCGGGTTGCGGAGCTCCTACAATGAGCAGTTCTTC.